This T cell receptor (beta chain) is from a study of molecular identifiers for immune sequencing clone quantification (dated by TCRdb to 2016 to 2018). Background for the entire study: For a replicate experiment, the RNA from either approximately 20,000 or 98,000 naive CD8 T cells was divided into five aliquots, and four of those aliquots went on to sequencing. This methods study used CD8 T cells to benchmark TCR RNA copy counting and molecular-identifier clustering-based TCR repertoire sequencing (MIDCIRS). The paper as a whole reports these results and caveats: Naive libraries contained spiked-in Jurkat TCR RNA (around ten copies' worth), which is not part of the donor repertoire. Highly expanded clone sizes could be underestimated because identical TCR molecules may share a barcode. Without barcode sub-clustering, chimeric consensus sequences inflated TCR diversity; chimeras reached as high as 47%. Clones above 20 RNA copies held over 97% of molecules in CMV-specific effector cells but under 1% in naive cells. Even against a background of one million naive CD8 T cells, spiked-in Jurkat TCR RNA amounting to a single cell's worth was reported to be detectable. Modeling indicated roughly 3.2 TCR RNA copies recovered per cell, compared with 9 to 10 by digital PCR, which implies a capture efficiency of approximately 30%.

This clonotype is classified as medium-sized (0.01 to 0.1%). Its antigen remains undetermined. Nothing much larger sits one base from this clone, and base qualities are not available. Receptor libraries were prepared by PCR. Sequencing relied on a NextSeq 500. Bulk TCR libraries were generated as previously described, with the TCR primers listed in Table S5 used. Total RNA was purified with the Qiagen AllPrep DNA/RNA kit. Reads from multiple sequencing runs of the same library were pooled before analysis. In the authors' own workflow: Reads were retained only if an exact TCR constant sequence was present, and the retained reads were trimmed to 150 nt and grouped according to their 12-nt molecular barcodes. Within each barcode group, reads were sub-clustered at a 15% Levenshtein threshold, and quality-weighted consensus sequences were built per RNA molecule. Non-functional sequences were removed, as were lower-count sequences one edit away from another. On the basis of fitting two negative binomial distributions, barcode sub-clusters with fewer than 20% of the maximum read count were discarded. The public sequencing data were trimmed at Q25 with fastp and processed into clonotypes with MiXCR by TCRdb, which kept only in-frame beta chains. CDR3 protein sequences are deduplicated, and each keeps its most common genes and DNA. These V and J calls derive from TCRdb rather than the authors' analysis. Present in this sample are 40,000 to 65,000 distinct CDR3 sequences, just over 35% of which were seen just once. The ten most abundant clones make up approximately 4.2% of the sample.

Naive CD8 T cell libraries were made from around 18,000 to 910,000 sorted cells using 10%, 30% or 50% of purified RNA. Naive CD8 T cells were FACS-sorted as CD8+CD4-CCR7+CD45RA+ on a BD FACSAria II into RLT Plus buffer. Detection sensitivity was tested by spiking Jurkat RNA equal to over 8 TCR copies' worth into samples containing 20,000-1,000,000 naive CD8 T cells. CD8 T cells were enriched with RosetteSep CD8+ T Cell Enrichment Cocktail and Ficoll-Paque, followed by ACK red cell lysis. Looking up the germline V gene yields CDR1 SQVTM and CDR2 ANQGSEA. Trimming takes 6 bases from V and 6 bases from J, and the germline ends sit 11 bases apart. Inclusive of the bounding cysteine and phenylalanine, the CDR3 is 12 residues long. The sequence is cut down to CDR3 DNA, 36 bases in frame from base 1.

Recombination linked TRBV29-1 to TRBJ2-2; no D gene call is confident. The sequence was obtained from a human donor in good health. Some libraries in this study had Jurkat cell RNA spiked in. The sample was naive CD8+ T cells from blood, with Jurkat cell RNA spiked in. The sample's cell subset or site label is to be understood as: FACS-sorted CD8+CD4-CCR7+CD45RA+ naive T cells. This receptor has the CDR3 CSVDTVSGELFF. The DNA sequence is given as TGCAGCGTGGATACGGTCTCCGGGGAGCTGTTTTTT.